The 10 T cell receptor beta chains below all came from one sample that was sequenced in a study of blood T cells in healthy people across ages (dated by TCRdb to the mid-2010s). Library method: 5' RACE. Reads for this sample came from an Illumina HiSeq 2500. A second PCR of about 6 to 11 cycles was performed with a sample-barcoded 5' primer and a J-beta primer mix. TCRdb trimmed the raw reads at Q25, called clones with MiXCR and kept productive beta chains. Rows matching on CDR3 protein sequence are summarized as one entry with the most common DNA and genes. Across this sample there are approximately 800,000 distinct CDR3 sequences, with approximately 60% seen only once. Of the sample, 25% to 30% is held by the ten largest clones. Material for sequencing was blood. The receptor set was obtained from a man aged 35 to 55 in good health.

CDR3: CASSLNLSWAGPMNTEAFF. The DNA of the CDR3 is TGTGCCAGCAGCTTAAATCTGTCATGGGCAGGGCCCATGAACACTGAAGCTTTCTTT. The V call is TRBV7-3, the J call TRBJ1-1, with D tentatively TRBD1 (5 bases). Germline CDR1 SGHTA, CDR2 FQGTGA. V was pared by 1 base and J by 0 bases, with 21 bases between. This CDR3 has 19 residues.

The rearrangement uses TRBV3-1 and TRBJ2-7, with 9 bases lining up with TRBD2. The V and J ends lost 1 base and 1 base, in that order; junction bases with no gene match: 2. This CDR3 is 15 amino acids long. CDR1 and CDR2 (germline): LGHDT, YNNKEL (reference sequence). The CDR3 sequence: CASSQGRGGSYEQYF. The CDR3 region has the DNA TGTGCCAGCAGCCAAGGGCGGGGGGGATCCTACGAGCAGTACTTC.

The chain links TRBV10-3 to TRBJ1-2; no firm D call. Per germline, CDR1 ENHRY and CDR2 SYGVKD. This CDR3 has 16 amino acids. Deletions cut 2 bases from V and 4 bases from J, with 17 bases between. In nucleotides, the CDR3 is TGTGCCATCAGTGAGGCCACGAGGCAGGCTGCCTATGGCTACACCTTC. Its translation: CAISEATRQAAYGYTF.

The rearrangement uses TRBV27 and TRBJ2-5, with a possible D match to TRBD1 (6 bases). The assigned J gene may be wrong: the sequence end matches TRBJ2-7 better. Germline CDR1 and CDR2: MNHEY and SMNVEV (reference sequence). The CDR3 is 14 residues long. The DNA of the CDR3 is TGTGCCAGCGGCACCGGGATTCTCAGGGGCGAGCAGTACTTC. This codes for CASGTGILRGEQYF.

This clonotype was seen a few times. The V call is TRBV12-3 or TRBV12-4, the J call TRBJ1-2, with 8 positions matching TRBD1. The junction had 8 bases not matched to a gene; V was cut back by 5 bases and J by 9 bases. The CDR3 is 13 residues long. The CDR3 is CASSPGQGASYTF. The CDR3 DNA follows: TGTGCCAGCAGTCCCGGACAGGGTGCTAGCTACACCTTC.

This rearrangement joins TRBV21-1 to TRBJ2-7; TRBD1 was called by the table and not checked on the DNA. TRBV21-1 corresponds to a pseudogene. This CDR3 has 13 amino acids. The CDR3, as DNA: TGTGCCAGCAACTTGACAGGGGAGTACGAGCAGTACTTC. Translating it yields CASNLTGEYEQYF.

On this clonotype: An end of the junction differs from the germline gene, which may be a read error. The rearrangement links TRBV9 to TRBJ2-3; tentative D call: TRBD1 (5 bases). This CDR3 is built from 12 residues. The germline V gene has CDR1 SGDLS and CDR2 YYNGEE. The CDR3 reads CASSKMTDRQYF. The CDR3 DNA is TGTGCCAGCAGCAAGATGACAGATAGGCAGTATTTT.

This clonotype was found a few times. The genes are TRBV13 and TRBJ2-1; either TRBD1 or TRBD2 may supply D (5 bases each). Germline V CDR1 and CDR2: PRHDT, FYEKMQ (reference sequence). V was pared by 9 bases and J by 6 bases, with 21 bases between. The CDR3 extends over 15 amino acids. The CDR3 spells CASRVGVRLGNEQFF. The CDR3 DNA is TGTGCCAGTAGGGTGGGGGTACGACTCGGCAATGAGCAGTTCTTC.

The V call is TRBV27, the J call TRBJ1-1, with 9 nucleotides matching TRBD1. The V segment lost 7 bases and the J segment 4 bases; nucleotides outside the gene matches: 10. CDR1 is MNHEY, CDR2 SMNVEV, per germline (reference sequence). The CDR3 consists of 15 residues. The CDR3 nucleotides are TGTGCCAGCATGCCCCTTGTGACAGGGGGCACTGAAGCTTTCTTT. This codes for CASMPLVTGGTEAFF.

The gene calls are TRBV6-6 and TRBJ1-2; D not resolved. The V end lost 7 bases, the J end lost 8 bases, and 11 bases lay between the germline ends. This CDR3 has 11 amino acids. The germline V gene has CDR1 MNHNY and CDR2 SVGAGI (reference sequence). This CDR3 reads CASTSSGGYTF. In nucleotides, the CDR3 is TGTGCCAGCACTAGTTCGGGCGGCTACACCTTC.